This T cell receptor (beta chain) emerged from a study of regulatory T cells in long-lasting Graves disease listed by TCRdb under 2021. Some background on the complete study: In the newly diagnosed Graves' disease group, patients had been taking antithyroid drugs for less than 3 months. This study used TCR sequencing and RNA sequencing of peripheral blood to compare persistent Graves' disease patients against newly diagnosed Graves' disease patients. The study was conducted in China and was registered as a clinical trial. TCR sequencing covered 13 persistent and roughly 20 newly diagnosed Graves' disease patients, 33 samples in total. The investigation overall reported the following: The small sample size was acknowledged by the authors as a limitation that may reduce accuracy. Only the TCR beta chain was sequenced and analyzed. Persistent disease showed preferential use of TRBV28, TRBJ1-2 and TRBJ2-5, whereas newly diagnosed disease favored TRBV20-1 and TRBJ2-1. Persistent Graves' disease patients showed lower TCR Shannon entropy and fewer highly expanded clones than newly diagnosed patients, suggesting clonal expansion. A larger number of public clonotypes was shared among persistent patients (more than 2,500) than among newly diagnosed patients (approximately 1,000). Only peripheral blood was studied, because thyroid tissue, the primary lesion, was inaccessible.

About this clonotype: It has no known antigen specificity. One junction end does not reproduce the germline sequence, and a read error may be involved.

Libraries came from multiplex PCR. TCRdb records Illumina HiSeq 4000 as the sequencer. CDR3 regions were amplified by Arm-PCR with iRepertoire HTBI primers to construct TCR beta libraries. Before sequencing, the PCR products went through gel purification. The original pipeline was this. Across samples, 62 TRBV and roughly 13 TRBJ segments were identified and used for gene usage analysis of CDR3 amino acid clonotypes. COPE and FqMerger were used to merge filtered high-quality paired reads into contigs. Contigs were aligned with BLAST to IMGT TRBV, TRBD and TRBJ reference genes, and CDR3 was defined per IMGT. Highly expanded clones were defined as clonotypes with a frequency above 0.1%. Shannon entropy was used to measure repertoire diversity, and the Gini coefficient was used to measure V-J evenness. Public clonotypes were defined as clonotypes shared by more than one individual. The raw public data were reprocessed by TCRdb itself: fastp quality trimming at Q25, MiXCR clonotype calling, in-frame beta chains only. Every CDR3 protein is listed once, alongside the most common genes and DNA of its rows. The V and J calls were determined by TCRdb, not by the authors. The sample records about 540,000 distinct CDR3 sequences, approximately 15% of which are singletons. Jointly, the top ten make up roughly 10% of the sample.

CDR1 and CDR2 were assigned from the germline V gene as SGHVS and FQNEAQ. The CDR3 has 16 amino acids, counting the end cysteine and phenylalanine. Left in the record is the CDR3 DNA by itself, 48 bases read in frame from the first base. The time point label here, explained by the study, means: newly diagnosed GD, antithyroid drugs for less than 3 months. For both TCR sequencing and RNA sequencing, RNA was extracted from PBMCs using TRIzol. Graves' disease was diagnosed according to American Thyroid Association guidelines. Patients for the study were recruited at an endocrinology department in Xi'an, China. From each patient, roughly 9 milliliters of peripheral blood was collected into an EDTA anticoagulant tube. PBMCs were isolated by Ficoll Paque Plus density gradient separation without further T cell sorting. An Agilent 2100 Bioanalyzer and agarose gel were used to assess RNA quality, and a NanoDrop 2000 was used to measure RNA concentration.

These same records also appear under a second study, on T cells in Graves' hyperthyroidism and ophthalmopathy. That second report states: Stable Graves' hyperthyroidism was defined as the absence of progression to ophthalmopathy over 18 months of follow-up. Hyperthyroidism patients were newly diagnosed, had a disease duration of under 2 months, and were aged 18 to 65 years. Exclusion was applied to patients with uncontrolled infections, other autoimmune diseases, pregnancy or lactation. Diagnoses relied on clinical symptoms, serum thyroxine and TRAb, thyroid ultrasound and orbital computed tomography. The first round of RT-PCR for the TCR CDR3 was performed with the HTBI primer set and the Qiagen OneStep RT-PCR kit. Most expanded thyroid clonotypes (frequency above 0.001) were also found in blood, which suggests that blood repertoires may mirror thyroid immune responses. Ophthalmopathy was separated from stable hyperthyroidism by a 13 V-J signature model, with around 90% sensitivity and approximately 84% specificity obtained in cross-validation and 80%/75% obtained in testing. In validation, progression to ophthalmopathy was predicted by the model with 65% to 71% sensitivity and 72.22% specificity, a median of about 6.8 months before onset. To identify distinguishing TCR V-J signatures, a discovery cohort of 100 or so patients was used, comprising 40 to 45 with Graves' ophthalmopathy and some 57 with stable Graves' hyperthyroidism. Whether ophthalmopathy could be predicted prospectively was tested in an independent validation cohort made up of about 20 hyperthyroidism patients plus 17 patients who later progressed to ophthalmopathy. The 75 to 100 discovery patients were divided at random into training and test sets in a 7:3 ratio. In addition, the study compared T-cell repertoires in thyroid tissue and in blood from six Graves' hyperthyroidism patients. Once sampling was done, hyperthyroidism patients were given methimazole at a starting dose of 30 mg daily, whereas ophthalmopathy patients were given high-dose intravenous methylprednisolone. The libraries were constructed in a second round of multiplex PCR and then size-selected and purified. Sequencing of the libraries was done on an Illumina HiSeq2000 using paired-end 100 bp reads. Raw data were processed with SOAPnuke, discarding reads with adapters, uncalled bases, mean Phred below 15, or no exact constant-primer or identifier match. High-quality paired reads were merged using COPE v1.2.5, and each unique nucleotide sequence was defined as a clonotype. MiTCR v1.1 was used to align clonotypes to the IMGT TRBV, TRBD and TRBJ reference segments. The analysis included only V-J combinations with a frequency above 0.0001, which together covered 99% to 99.2% of the repertoires. The TCS score was defined as the ratio of F50 (clonal expansion) to E x V (chaos), calculated using BLOSUM62-based TCRdist between CDR3 peptides within each V-J. Welch's t-statistics and random forest reduced around 550 V-J features to roughly 13, which were used in a naive Bayes classifier (R e1071). Sample size was not statistically predetermined, and blinding of investigators to group allocation was not performed. TCR Vbeta CDR3 sequencing of some 140 peripheral blood samples (approximately 44 ophthalmopathy, 75 hyperthyroidism and around 17 progressor patients) is reported in the paper.

The TCR sequence derives from a man aged 30-40 years with Graves disease. Donor details come from another sample of the same person, matched by shared clones. The sequencing here drew on peripheral blood mononuclear cells (PBMCs), taken at new diagnosis, from a patient treated with antithyroid drugs. The chain uses TRBV7-8 and TRBJ2-3, with no confidently assigned D gene. The J call may be incorrect, as the DNA end agrees better with TRBJ2-7. CDR3 sequence: CASSLGRLRVYNEQYF. The nucleotide sequence reads as follows: TGTGCCAGTAGCTTAGGGCGGCTCCGGGTATACAATGAGCAGTACTTC.